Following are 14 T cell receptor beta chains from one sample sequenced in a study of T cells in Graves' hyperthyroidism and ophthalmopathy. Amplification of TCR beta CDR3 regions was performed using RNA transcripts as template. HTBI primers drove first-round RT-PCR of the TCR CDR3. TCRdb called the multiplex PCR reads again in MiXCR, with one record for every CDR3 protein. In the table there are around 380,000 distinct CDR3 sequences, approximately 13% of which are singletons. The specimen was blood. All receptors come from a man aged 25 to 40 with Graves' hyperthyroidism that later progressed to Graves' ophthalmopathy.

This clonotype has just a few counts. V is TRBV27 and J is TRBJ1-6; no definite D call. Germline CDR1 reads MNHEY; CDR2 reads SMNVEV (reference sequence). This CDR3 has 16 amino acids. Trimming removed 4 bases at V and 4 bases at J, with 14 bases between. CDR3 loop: CASSSPMAEYNSPLHF. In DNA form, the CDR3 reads TGTGCCAGCAGTTCCCCAATGGCAGAGTATAATTCACCCCTCCACTTT.

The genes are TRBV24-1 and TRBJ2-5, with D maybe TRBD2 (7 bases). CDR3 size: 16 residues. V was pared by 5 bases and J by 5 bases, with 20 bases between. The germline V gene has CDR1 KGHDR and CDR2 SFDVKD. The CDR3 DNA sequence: TGTGCCACCAGTGCACTGGGGGGGGGGGGCCGTGAGACCCAGTACTTC. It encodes CATSALGGGGRETQYF.

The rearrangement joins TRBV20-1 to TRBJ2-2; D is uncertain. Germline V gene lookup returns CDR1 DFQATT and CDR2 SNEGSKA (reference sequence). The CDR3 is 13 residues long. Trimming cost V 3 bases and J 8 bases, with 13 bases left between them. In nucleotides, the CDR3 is TGCAGTGCTAGCCCGTTTGCACGTGGGGAGCTGTTTTTT. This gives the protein CSASPFARGELFF.

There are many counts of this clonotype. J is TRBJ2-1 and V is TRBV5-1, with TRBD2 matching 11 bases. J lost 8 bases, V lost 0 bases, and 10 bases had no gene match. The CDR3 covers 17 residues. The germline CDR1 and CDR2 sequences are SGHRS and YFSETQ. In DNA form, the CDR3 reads TGCGCCAGCAGCTTGGTGCTAGCGGGGGGCTCAAGCGATGAGCAGTTCTTC. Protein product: CASSLVLAGGSSDEQFF.

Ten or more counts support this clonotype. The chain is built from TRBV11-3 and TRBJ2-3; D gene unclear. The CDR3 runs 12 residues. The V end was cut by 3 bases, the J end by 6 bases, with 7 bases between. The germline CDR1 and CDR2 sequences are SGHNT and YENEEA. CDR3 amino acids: CASSFLLDTQYF. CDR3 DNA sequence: TGTGCCAGCAGCTTTCTCCTCGATACGCAGTATTTT.

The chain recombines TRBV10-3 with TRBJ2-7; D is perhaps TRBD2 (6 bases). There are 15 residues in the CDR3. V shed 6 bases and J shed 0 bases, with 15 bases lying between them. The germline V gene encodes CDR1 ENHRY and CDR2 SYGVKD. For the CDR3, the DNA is TGTGCCATCAGCTCCTGGGACTCCAGCTCCTACGAGCAGTACTTC. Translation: CAISSWDSSSYEQYF.

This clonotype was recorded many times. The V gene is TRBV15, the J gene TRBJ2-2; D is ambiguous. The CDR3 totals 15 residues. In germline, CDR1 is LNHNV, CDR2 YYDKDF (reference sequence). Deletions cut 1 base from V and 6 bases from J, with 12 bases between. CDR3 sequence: CATSRGGDSAGELFF. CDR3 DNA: TGTGCCACCAGCAGAGGTGGAGATTCCGCCGGGGAGCTGTTTTTT.

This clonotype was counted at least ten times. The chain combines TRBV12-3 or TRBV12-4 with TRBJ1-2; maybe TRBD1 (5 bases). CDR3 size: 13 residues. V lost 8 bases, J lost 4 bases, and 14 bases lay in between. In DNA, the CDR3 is TGTGCCAGCGGCCGCGGGGGGGGCTATGGCTACACCTTC. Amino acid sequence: CASGRGGGYGYTF.

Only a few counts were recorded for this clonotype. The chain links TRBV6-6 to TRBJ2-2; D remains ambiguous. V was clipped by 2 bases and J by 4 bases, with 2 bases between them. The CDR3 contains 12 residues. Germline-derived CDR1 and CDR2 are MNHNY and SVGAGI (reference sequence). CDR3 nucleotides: TGTGCCAGCAGTTACCCCACCGGGGAGCTGTTTTTT. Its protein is CASSYPTGELFF.

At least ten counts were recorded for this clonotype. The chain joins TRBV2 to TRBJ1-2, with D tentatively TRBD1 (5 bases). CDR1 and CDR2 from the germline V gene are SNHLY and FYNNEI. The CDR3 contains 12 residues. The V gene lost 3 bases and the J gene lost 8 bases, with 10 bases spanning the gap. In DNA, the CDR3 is TGTGCCAGCAGTGATAGAGGGGTCGGCTACACCTTC. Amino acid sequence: CASSDRGVGYTF. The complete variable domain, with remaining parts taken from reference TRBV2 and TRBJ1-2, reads EPEVTQTPSHQVTQMGQEVILRCVPISNHLYFYWYRQILGQKVEFLVSFYNNEISEKSEIFDDQFSVERPDGSNFTLKIRSTKLEDSAMYFCASSDRGVGYTFGSGTRLTVV.

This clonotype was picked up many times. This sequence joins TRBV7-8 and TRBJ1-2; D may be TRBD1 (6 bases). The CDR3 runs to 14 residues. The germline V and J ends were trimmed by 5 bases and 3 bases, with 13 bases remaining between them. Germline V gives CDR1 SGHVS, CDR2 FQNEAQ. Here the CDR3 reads CASSMGQSDYGYTF. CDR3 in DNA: TGTGCCAGCAGCATGGGACAATCCGACTATGGCTACACCTTC.

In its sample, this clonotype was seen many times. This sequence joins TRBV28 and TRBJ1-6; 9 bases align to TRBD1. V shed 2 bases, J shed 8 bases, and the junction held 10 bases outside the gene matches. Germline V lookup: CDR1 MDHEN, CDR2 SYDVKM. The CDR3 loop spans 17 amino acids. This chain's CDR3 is CASSLDRGWPVDSPLHF. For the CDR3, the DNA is TGTGCCAGCAGTTTAGACAGGGGGTGGCCGGTGGATTCACCCCTCCACTTT.

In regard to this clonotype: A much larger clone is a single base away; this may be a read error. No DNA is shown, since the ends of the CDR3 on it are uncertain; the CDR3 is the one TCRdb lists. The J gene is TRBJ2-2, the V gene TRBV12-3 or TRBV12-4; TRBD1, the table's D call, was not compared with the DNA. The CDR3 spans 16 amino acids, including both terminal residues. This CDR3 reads CASTFGQGAFTGELLF.

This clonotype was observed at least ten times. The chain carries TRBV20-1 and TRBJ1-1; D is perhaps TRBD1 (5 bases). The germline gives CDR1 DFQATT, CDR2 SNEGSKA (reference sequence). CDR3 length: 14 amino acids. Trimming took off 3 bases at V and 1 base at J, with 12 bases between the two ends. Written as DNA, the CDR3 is TGCAGTGCTAGGGGGGGACGGTGGAACACTGAAGCTTTCTTT. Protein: CSARGGRWNTEAFF.